This TCR beta chain stems from a study of shared clonotypes between healthy human individuals (dated by TCRdb to the early 2020s). Describing the broader study: A couple of women and three men aged 18 to 49 years were included in the cohort. To increase sequencing depth and limit assay-specific biases, TCR repertoire library preparation and sequencing were carried out by different laboratories using diverse techniques. For each donor, three plates each were used for CD4 naive and CD4 memory, two plates were used for CD8 naive, and one plate was used for CD8 memory. Between about 0.85 and 8.9 billion PBMCs per donor were obtained by leukapheresis. To estimate repertoire size and how much clonotype sharing occurs between individuals, the study deeply sequenced the blood TCR repertoires of 4 to 6 healthy adults.

TCR CDR3 regions were amplified from genomic DNA by multiplex PCR using the deep immunoSEQ assay. For each cell subset, the extracted genomic DNA was distributed evenly across all wells of several immunoSEQ 96-well plates, and each plate served as one replicate. For sorted subsets, around 0.2 ug of genomic DNA, equivalent to about 30,000 T cell genomes, went into each replicate PCR. Purified libraries were measured with a Qubit 3.0 fluorometer, size-checked on a Bioanalyzer 2100, and measured again with the KAPA Library Quantification kit. A separate single-read 150-cycle Illumina NextSeq 550 flow cell was used to sequence each immunoSEQ 96-well plate. In the paper's pipeline: Because the immunoSEQ output included only junctional sequences and no quality scores, the filtering could not be the same as the filtering used for full-length reads. To assign V/J genes and CDR3, sequences were annotated against IMGT germline references using PyIR, a Python wrapper for IgBLAST v1.9. Reads with weak V/J assignments (E-value above 1e-6), missing CDR3, stop codons, out-of-frame junctions, or ambiguous translated residues were removed. A V3J clonotype was defined by an identical inferred V gene, J gene, and CDR3 amino acid sequence. Percentage overlap between repertoires was computed as shared unique clonotypes divided by the size of the smaller repertoire. RTK rarefaction, the Chao1 estimator, and Recon v2.1 estimates of unobserved clonotypes were used to assess repertoire richness. Generation probabilities were computed with OLGA for all TCRbeta clonotypes obtained by the gDNA method from several donors. The clones in this table, taken by TCRdb from immuneACCESS, are in-frame only. Not every clone is retained; where verified, under half of the shortfall comes from an unresolved V gene, and the cause of the rest is unknown. V and J calls and clone size are as listed in that table; D and trimming were resolved from the DNA. The sample table holds fewer than 2.5 million clones, of which under 95% were seen once. About 0.34% of the sample belongs to the ten largest clones.

Donors were healthy HIV-negative adults with no recently reported acute infections or vaccinations. All donors were Caucasian adults living in Nashville, Tennessee, USA. Magnetic negative selection was used to enrich CD4+ T cells, after which naive cells were positively selected on CD45RA and the negative fraction became the memory subset. Blood was collected by leukapheresis, and PBMCs were isolated by Ficoll-Histopaque density gradient centrifugation and then cryopreserved in liquid nitrogen vapor phase. Analytical flow cytometry was used to check the purity and quantity of each magnetically sorted T cell population. From each sorted fraction, genomic DNA was isolated and quantified by UV absorbance on a Nanodrop 2000c. V is shortened by 0 bases, J by 5 bases, and the region joining them spans 6 bases. The CDR3 runs 13 residues from the cysteine to the phenylalanine. Just CDR3 DNA is preserved here, 39 bases in frame from base 1. For CDR1 and CDR2, the germline V gene lists KGHSH and LQKENI.

With respect to this clone: What antigen it recognizes has not been identified. No base-level quality is on record; no much larger clone is a single base apart. Other DNA sequences within the sample encode an identical CDR3.

Findings and caveats that apply to the study as a whole: Sharing across several donors was observed for 4.5% to 6.5% of naive CD4, over 3% of naive CD8, 2% to 2.5% of memory CD4, and roughly 0.4% of memory CD8 clonotypes. Rarefaction of sorted-subset datasets indicated incomplete sequencing despite the large sequencing depth. Pairwise subsampling indicated that sequencing depth was expected to affect the degree of clonotype sharing among donors. Clonotypes shared by all four sorted-subset donors showed higher generation probabilities than non-shared clonotypes. Sampling was restricted to blood, and TCR repertoires in tissue are likely to differ from TCR repertoires in blood. The small number of donors limited the genetic and exposure-history diversity represented. Larger estimated clonotype richness was generally found for naive subsets than for memory subsets.

Sequenced sample: naive CD4+ T cells from PBMCs. Reading the label with the study, this specimen's cell subset or site is: CD45RA+ positively selected. This receptor was taken from a man between 18 and 35 years old in good health. Some clones in this sample may be carry-over from other donors' samples. The V gene is TRBV18 and the J gene is TRBJ2-3; the D gene cannot be resolved reliably. The CDR3 protein: CASSPPVLDTQYF. The nucleotides read TGTGCCAGCTCACCACCGGTACTAGATACGCAGTATTTT.